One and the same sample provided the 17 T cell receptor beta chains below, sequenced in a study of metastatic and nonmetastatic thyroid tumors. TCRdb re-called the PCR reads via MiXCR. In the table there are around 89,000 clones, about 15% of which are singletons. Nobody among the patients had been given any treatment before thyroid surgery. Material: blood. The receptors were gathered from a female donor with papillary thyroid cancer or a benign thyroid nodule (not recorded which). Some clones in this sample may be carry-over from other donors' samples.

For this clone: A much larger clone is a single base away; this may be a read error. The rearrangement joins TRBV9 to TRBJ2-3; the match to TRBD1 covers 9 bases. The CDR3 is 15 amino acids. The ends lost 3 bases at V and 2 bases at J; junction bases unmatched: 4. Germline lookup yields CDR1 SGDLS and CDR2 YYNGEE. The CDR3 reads CASSAGTGHTDTQYF. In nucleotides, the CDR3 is TGTGCCAGCAGCGCCGGGACAGGGCACACAGATACGCAGTATTTT.

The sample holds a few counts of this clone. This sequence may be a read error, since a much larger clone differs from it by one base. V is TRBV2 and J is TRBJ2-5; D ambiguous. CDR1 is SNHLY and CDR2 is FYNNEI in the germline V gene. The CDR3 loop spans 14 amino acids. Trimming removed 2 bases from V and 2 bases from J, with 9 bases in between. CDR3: CASSESESQETQYF. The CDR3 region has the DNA TGTGCCAGCAGTGAATCTGAATCGCAAGAGACCCAGTACTTC. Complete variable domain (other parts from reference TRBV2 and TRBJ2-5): EPEVTQTPSHQVTQMGQEVILRCVPISNHLYFYWYRQILGQKVEFLVSFYNNEISEKSEIFDDQFSVERPDGSNFTLKIRSTKLEDSAMYFCASSESESQETQYFGPGTRLLVL.

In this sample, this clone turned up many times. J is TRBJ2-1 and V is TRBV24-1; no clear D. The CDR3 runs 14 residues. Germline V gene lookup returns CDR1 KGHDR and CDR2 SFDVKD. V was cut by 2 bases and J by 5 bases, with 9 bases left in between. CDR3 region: CATSDSRRDNEQFF. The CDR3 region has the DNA TGTGCCACCAGTGATTCCCGGAGAGACAATGAGCAGTTCTTC.

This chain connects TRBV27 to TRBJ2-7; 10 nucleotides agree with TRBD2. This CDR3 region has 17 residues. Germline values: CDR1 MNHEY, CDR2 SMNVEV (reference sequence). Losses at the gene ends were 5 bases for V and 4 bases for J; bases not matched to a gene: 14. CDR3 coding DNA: TGTGCCAGCAGTCGCGCCTTTGTACTAGCGGGGAGTTACGAGCAGTACTTC. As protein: CASSRAFVLAGSYEQYF.

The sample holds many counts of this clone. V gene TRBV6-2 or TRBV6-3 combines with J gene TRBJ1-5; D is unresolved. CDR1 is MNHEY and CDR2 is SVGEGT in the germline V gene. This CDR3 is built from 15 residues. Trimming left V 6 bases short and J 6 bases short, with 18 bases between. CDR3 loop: CASRFTGSPSQPQHF. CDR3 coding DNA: TGTGCCAGCAGATTTACCGGGTCTCCCAGTCAGCCCCAGCATTTT.

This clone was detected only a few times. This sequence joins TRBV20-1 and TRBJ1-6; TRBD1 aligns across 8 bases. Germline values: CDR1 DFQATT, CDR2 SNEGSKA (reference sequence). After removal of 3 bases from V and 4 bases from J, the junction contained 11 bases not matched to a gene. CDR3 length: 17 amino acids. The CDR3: CSASDPRQGAYNSPLHF. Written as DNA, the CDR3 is TGCAGTGCTAGCGATCCCCGGCAGGGGGCGTATAATTCACCCCTCCACTTT.

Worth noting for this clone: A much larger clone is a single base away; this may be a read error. This CDR3 is CASSVDPGDREDIQYF. As DNA, the CDR3 is TGTGCCAGCAGCGTAGACCCGGGGGACAGGGAAGACATTCAGTACTTC. The genes are TRBV9 and TRBJ2-4; 9 nucleotides align to TRBD1. The V gene's germline CDR1 is SGDLS and CDR2 YYNGEE. The ends lost 0 bases at V and 8 bases at J; junction bases unmatched: 9. CDR3 length equals 16 residues.

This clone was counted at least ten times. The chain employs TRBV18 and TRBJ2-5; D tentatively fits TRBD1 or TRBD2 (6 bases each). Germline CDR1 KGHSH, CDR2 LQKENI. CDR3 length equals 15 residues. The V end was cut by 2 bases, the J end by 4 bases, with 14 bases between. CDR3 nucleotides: TGTGCCAGCTCACCATATTGGGGGGCCGGAGAGACCCAGTACTTC. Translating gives CASSPYWGAGETQYF. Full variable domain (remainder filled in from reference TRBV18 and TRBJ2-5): NAGVMQNPRHLVRRRGQEARLRCSPMKGHSHVYWYRQLPEEGLKFMVYLQKENIIDESGMPKERFSAEFPKEGPSILRIQQVVRGDSAAYFCASSPYWGAGETQYFGPGTRLLVL.

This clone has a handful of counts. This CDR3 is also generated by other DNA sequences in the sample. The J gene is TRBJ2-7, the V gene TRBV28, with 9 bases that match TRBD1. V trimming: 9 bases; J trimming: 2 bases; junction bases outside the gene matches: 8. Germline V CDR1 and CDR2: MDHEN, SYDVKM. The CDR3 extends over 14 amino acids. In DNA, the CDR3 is TGTGCCAGTAGTGTTACAGGGGGCGCCTACGAGCAGTACTTC. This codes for CASSVTGGAYEQYF.

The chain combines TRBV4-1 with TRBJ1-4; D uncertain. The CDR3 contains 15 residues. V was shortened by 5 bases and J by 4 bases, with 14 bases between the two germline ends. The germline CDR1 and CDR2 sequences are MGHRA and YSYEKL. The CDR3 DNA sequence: TGCGCCAGCAGCGAAAGGAAGGGAAATAATGAAAAACTGTTTTTT. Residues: CASSERKGNNEKLFF.

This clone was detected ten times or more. The CDR3 sequence: CASKGYGYTF. CDR3 DNA sequence: TGTGCCAGCAAGGGCTATGGCTACACCTTC. The J gene is TRBJ1-2, the V gene TRBV6-1; D gene uncertain. The length of the CDR3 is 10 residues. Deletions cut 7 bases from V and 4 bases from J, with 4 bases between. The germline CDR1 and CDR2 sequences are MNHNS and SASEGT.

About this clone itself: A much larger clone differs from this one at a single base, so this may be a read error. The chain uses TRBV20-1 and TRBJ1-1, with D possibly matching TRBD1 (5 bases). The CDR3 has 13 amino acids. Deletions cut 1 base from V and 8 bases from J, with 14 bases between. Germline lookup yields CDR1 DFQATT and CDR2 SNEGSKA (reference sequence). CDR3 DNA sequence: TGCAGTGCTAGAGGAAGGGGTGTTGGAGAAGCTTTCTTT. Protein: CSARGRGVGEAFF.

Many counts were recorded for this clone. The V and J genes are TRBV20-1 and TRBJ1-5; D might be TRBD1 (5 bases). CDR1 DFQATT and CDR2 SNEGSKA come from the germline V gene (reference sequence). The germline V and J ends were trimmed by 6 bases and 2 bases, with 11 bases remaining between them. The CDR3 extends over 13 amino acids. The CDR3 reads CSAGRARNQPQHF. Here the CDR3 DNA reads TGCAGTGCGGGCAGGGCCCGCAATCAGCCCCAGCATTTT.

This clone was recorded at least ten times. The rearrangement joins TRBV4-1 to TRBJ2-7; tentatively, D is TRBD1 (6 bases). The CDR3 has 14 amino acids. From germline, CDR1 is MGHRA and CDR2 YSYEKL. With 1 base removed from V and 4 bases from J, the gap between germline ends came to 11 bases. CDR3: CASSQAQGRYEQYF. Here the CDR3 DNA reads TGCGCCAGCAGCCAAGCACAGGGAAGGTACGAGCAGTACTTC.

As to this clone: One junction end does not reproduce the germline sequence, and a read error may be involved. The CDR3 sequence is CVSSESKAGEVTQYF. CDR3 nucleotide sequence: TGCGTCAGCAGTGAGTCGAAGGCAGGGGAAGTGACCCAGTACTTC. The chain links TRBV10-1 to TRBJ2-5, with a tentative D call TRBD1 (6 bases). This CDR3 is built from 15 residues. Germline CDR1 WNHNN, CDR2 SYGVQD (reference sequence).

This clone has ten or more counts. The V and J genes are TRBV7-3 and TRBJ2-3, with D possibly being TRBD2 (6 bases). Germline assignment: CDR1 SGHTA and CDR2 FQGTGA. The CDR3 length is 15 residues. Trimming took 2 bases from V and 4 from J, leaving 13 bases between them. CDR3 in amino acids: CASSLWGGEADTQYF. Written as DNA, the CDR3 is TGTGCCAGCAGCTTATGGGGCGGGGAGGCAGATACGCAGTATTTT.

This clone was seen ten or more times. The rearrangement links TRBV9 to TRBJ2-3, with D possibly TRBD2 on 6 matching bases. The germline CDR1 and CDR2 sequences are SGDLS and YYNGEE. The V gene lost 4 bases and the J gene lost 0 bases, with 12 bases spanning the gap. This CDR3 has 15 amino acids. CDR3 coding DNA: TGTGCCAGCAGCCCGAGGCGGGACAGCACAGATACGCAGTATTTT. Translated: CASSPRRDSTDTQYF.